This T cell receptor beta chain emerged from a study of T-cell reconstitution after alpha-beta-depleted transplantation in children. Findings and limits, study-wide: T-cell numbers and diversity, one year after transplant, stemmed largely from T cells that were newly produced. Surviving recipient T cells and thymic progenitors underlay high day-60 TCRbeta diversity in some patients.

Details on this clonotype: Antigen unknown.

Unique molecular identifiers were used in preparing the TCRbeta library. TCRdb ran MiXCR on the PCR reads and lists one entry per CDR3 protein. The table has around 250,000 distinct CDR3 sequences, 8.2% seen once. Germline V gene lookup returns CDR1 KGHSH and CDR2 LQKENI. V was cut by 3 bases and J by 3 bases, with 9 bases left in between. The CDR3 extends over 14 amino acids. This clonotype was obtained from a male patient between 5 and 17 years old who had a stem cell transplant for acute lymphoblastic leukemia, so the T cells may come from the graft donor. The chain couples TRBV18 to TRBJ2-1; D is unclear. This specimen was PBMCs, mostly from graft donor cells, taken 180 days after TCRalphabeta/CD19-depleted stem cell transplant. The CDR3 nucleotides read TGTGCCAGCTCACCGAAGCAGGTCTACAATGAGCAGTTCTTC. It specifies CASSPKQVYNEQFF.